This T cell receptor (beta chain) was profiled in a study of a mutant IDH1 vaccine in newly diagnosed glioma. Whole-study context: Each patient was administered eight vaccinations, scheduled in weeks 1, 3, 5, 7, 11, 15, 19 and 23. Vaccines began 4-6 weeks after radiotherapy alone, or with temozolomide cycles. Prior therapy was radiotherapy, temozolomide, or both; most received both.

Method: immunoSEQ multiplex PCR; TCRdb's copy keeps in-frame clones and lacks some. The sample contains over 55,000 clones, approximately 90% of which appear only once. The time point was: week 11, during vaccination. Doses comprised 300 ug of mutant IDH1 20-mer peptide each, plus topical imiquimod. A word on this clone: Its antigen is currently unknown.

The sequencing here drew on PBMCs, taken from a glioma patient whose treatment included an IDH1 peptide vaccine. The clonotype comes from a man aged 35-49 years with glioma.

CDR3 residues: CASSPGLAGALRQYF. CDR3 bases: TGTGCCAGCAGCCCGGGGCTAGCGGGAGCGCTACGGCAGTACTTC. The chain has TRBV11-2 and TRBJ2-7; 10 bases are shared with TRBD2. The CDR3 sequence is 15 residues long. Losses at the gene ends were 5 bases for V and 9 bases for J; bases not matched to a gene: 13. Germline V gene lookup returns CDR1 SGHAT and CDR2 FQNNGV.